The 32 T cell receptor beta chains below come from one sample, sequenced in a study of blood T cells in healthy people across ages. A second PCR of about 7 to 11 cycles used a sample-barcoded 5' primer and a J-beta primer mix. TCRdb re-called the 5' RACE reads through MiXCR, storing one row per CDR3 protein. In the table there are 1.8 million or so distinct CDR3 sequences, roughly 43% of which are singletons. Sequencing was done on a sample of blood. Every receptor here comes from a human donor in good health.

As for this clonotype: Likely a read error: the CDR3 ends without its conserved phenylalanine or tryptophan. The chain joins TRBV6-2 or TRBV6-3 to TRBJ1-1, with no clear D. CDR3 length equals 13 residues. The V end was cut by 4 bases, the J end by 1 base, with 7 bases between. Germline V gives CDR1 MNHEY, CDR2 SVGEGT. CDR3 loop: CASSLVTNTEAFC. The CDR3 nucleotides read TGTGCCAGCAGTTTGGTGACGAACACTGAAGCTTTCTGT.

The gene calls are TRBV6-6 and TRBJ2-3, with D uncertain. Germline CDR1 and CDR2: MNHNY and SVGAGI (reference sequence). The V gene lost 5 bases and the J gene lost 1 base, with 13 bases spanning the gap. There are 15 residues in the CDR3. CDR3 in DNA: TGTGCCAGCAGTCCTCAAGCTTGGCGCACAGATACGCAGTATTTT. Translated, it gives CASSPQAWRTDTQYF.

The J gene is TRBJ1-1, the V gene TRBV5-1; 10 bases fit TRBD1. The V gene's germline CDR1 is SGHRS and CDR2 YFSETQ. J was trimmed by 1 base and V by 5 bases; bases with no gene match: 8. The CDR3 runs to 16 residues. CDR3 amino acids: CASSLARTGGNTEAFF. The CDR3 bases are TGCGCCAGCAGTCTGGCGAGGACAGGGGGGAACACTGAAGCTTTCTTT. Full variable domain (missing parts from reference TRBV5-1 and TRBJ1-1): KAGVTQTPRYLIKTRGQQVTLSCSPISGHRSVSWYQQTPGQGLQFLFEYFSETQRNKGNFPGRFSGRQFSNSRSEMNVSTLELGDSALYLCASSLARTGGNTEAFFGQGTRLTVV.

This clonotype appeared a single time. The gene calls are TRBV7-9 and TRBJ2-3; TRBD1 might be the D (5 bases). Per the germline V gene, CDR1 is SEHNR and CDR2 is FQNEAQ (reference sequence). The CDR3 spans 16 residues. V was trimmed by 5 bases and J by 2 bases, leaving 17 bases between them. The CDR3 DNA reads TGTGCCAGCAGCCCCCTAGACAGAGACTCCACAGATACGCAGTATTTT. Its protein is CASSPLDRDSTDTQYF.

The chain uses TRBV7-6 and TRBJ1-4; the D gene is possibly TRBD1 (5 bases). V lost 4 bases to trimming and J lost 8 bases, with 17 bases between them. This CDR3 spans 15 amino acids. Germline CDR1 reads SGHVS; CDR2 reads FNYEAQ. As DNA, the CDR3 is TGTGCCAGCAGCTCAGGGACCGGCGGATGGGAAAAACTGTTTTTT. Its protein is CASSSGTGGWEKLFF.

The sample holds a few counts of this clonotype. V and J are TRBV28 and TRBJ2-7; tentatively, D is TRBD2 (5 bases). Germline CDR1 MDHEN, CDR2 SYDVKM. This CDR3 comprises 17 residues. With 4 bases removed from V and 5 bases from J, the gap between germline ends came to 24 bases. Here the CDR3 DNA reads TGTGCCAGCAGTTCGTACGAGGACTTCGGGCTTGCCAACGAGCAGTACTTC. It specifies CASSSYEDFGLANEQYF.

DNA of the CDR3: TGCAGTGCTAGTAAGACAGGGGGATATCAGCCCCAGCATTTT. As protein: CSASKTGGYQPQHF. V and J are TRBV20-1 and TRBJ1-5; 9 nucleotides align to TRBD1. Germline V gene lookup returns CDR1 DFQATT and CDR2 SNEGSKA (reference sequence). The CDR3 is made up of 14 amino acids. Trimming took 3 bases from V and 5 from J; bases not matched to a gene: 5.

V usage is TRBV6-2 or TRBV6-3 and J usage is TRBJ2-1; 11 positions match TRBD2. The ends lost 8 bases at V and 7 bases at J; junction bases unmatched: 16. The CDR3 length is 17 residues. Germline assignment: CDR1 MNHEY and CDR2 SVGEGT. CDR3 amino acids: CASHKTSGGGPSNEQFF. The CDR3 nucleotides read TGTGCCAGCCATAAAACTAGCGGGGGTGGCCCCTCAAATGAGCAGTTCTTC.

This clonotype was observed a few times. The CDR3 coding sequence is TGTGCCAGCAGCTTAAACTGGGCCGAGACCCAGTACTTC. Residues: CASSLNWAETQYF. The rearrangement links TRBV7-3 to TRBJ2-5; D is undetermined. CDR3 length: 13 residues. Germline V gene data show CDR1 as SGHTA and CDR2 as FQGTGA. V was pared by 1 base and J by 5 bases, with 8 bases between.

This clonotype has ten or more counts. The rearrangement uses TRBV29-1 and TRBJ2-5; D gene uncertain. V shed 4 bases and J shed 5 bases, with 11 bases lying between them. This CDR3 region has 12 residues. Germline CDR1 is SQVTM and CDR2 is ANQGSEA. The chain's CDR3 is CSVVVNAETQYF. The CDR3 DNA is TGCAGCGTTGTGGTCAACGCGGAGACCCAGTACTTC.

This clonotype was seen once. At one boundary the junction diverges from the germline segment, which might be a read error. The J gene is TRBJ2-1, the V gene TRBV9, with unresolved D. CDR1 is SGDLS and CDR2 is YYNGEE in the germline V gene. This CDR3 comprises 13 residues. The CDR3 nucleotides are TGTGCTAGCAGTGCCCCCGCGAACAATGAGCAGTTCTTC. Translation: CASSAPANNEQFF.

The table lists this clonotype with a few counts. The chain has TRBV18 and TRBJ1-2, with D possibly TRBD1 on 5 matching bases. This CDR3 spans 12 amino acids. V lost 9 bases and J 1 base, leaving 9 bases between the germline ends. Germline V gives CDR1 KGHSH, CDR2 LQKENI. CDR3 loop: CASLGDNYGYTF. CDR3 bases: TGTGCCAGTCTGGGGGATAACTATGGCTACACCTTC.

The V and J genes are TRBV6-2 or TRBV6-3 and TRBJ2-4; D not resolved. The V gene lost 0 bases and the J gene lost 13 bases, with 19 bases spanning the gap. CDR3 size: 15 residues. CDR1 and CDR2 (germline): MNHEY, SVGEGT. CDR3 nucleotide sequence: TGTGCCAGCAGTTACTCGAAGGGCCAGAGATATACCCAGTACTTC. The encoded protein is CASSYSKGQRYTQYF.

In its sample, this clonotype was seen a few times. DNA for the CDR3: TGTGCCGCGATGCGACTAGCGGGGCTAGACTCCTACAATGAGCAGTACTTC. Protein sequence: CAAMRLAGLDSYNEQYF. This chain joins TRBV2 and TRBJ2-4; 11 bases align to TRBD2. The CDR3 runs 17 residues. J was trimmed by 13 bases and V by 11 bases; bases with no gene match: 25. Per germline, CDR1 SNHLY and CDR2 FYNNEI.

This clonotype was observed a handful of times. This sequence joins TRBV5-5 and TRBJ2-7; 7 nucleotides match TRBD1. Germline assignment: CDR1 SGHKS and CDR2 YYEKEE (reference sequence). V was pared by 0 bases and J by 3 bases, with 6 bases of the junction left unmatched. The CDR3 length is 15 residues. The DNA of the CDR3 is TGTGCCAGCAGCTTGGAGCTATACAGGGGCTACGAGCAGTACTTC. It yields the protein CASSLELYRGYEQYF.

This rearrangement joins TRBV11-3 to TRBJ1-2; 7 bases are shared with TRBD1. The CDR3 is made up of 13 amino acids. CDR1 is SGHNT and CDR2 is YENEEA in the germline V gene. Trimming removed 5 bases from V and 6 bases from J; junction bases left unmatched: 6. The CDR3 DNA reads TGTGCCAGCAGCGGACAGGCACCGGATGGCTACACCTTC. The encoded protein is CASSGQAPDGYTF.

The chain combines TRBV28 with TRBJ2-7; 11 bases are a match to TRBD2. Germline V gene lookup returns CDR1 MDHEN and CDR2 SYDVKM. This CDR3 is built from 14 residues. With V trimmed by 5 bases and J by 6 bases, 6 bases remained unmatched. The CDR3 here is CASSAPGLAAEQYF. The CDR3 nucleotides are TGTGCCAGCAGTGCTCCGGGACTAGCGGCCGAGCAGTACTTC.

The CDR3 reads CSARDLLGGLYYEQYF. In DNA form, the CDR3 reads TGCAGTGCTAGAGATCTCTTAGGAGGGCTGTACTACGAGCAGTACTTC. This sequence joins TRBV20-1 and TRBJ2-7, with D perhaps TRBD2 (6 bases). Germline-derived CDR1 and CDR2 are DFQATT and SNEGSKA (reference sequence). V was shortened by 0 bases and J by 3 bases, with 18 bases between the two germline ends. The CDR3 has 16 residues.

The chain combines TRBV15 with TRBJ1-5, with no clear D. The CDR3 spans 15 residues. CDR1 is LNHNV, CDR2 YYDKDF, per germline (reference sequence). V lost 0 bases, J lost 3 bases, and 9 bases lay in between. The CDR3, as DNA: TGTGCCACCAGCAGAGATATGTCAGACAATCAGCCCCAGCATTTT. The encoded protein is CATSRDMSDNQPQHF.

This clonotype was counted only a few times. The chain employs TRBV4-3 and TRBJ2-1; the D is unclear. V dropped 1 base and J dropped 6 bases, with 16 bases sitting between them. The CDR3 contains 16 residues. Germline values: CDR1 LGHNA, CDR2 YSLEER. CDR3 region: CASSQGNSNNGNEQFF. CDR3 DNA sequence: TGCGCCAGCAGCCAAGGGAACTCCAATAATGGCAATGAGCAGTTCTTC.

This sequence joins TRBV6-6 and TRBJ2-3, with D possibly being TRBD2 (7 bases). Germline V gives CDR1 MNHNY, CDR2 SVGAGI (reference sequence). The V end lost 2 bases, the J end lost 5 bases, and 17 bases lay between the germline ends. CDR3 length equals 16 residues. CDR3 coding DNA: TGTGCCAGCAGTTACAGAAGGGGGGGCCTGGGAGATACGCAGTATTTT. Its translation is CASSYRRGGLGDTQYF.

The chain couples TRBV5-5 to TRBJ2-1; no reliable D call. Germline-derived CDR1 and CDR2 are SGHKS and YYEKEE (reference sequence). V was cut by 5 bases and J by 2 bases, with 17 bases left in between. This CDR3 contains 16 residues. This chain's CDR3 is CASSYDDLITYNEQFF. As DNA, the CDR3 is TGTGCCAGCAGTTATGACGACCTTATTACCTACAATGAGCAGTTCTTC.

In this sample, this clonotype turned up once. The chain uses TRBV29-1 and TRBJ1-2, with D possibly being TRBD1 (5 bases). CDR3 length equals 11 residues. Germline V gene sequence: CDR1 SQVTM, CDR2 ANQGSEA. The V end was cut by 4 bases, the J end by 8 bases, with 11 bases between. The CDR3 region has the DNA TGCAGCGTTGTAGGTTGGGGGGGCTACACCTTC. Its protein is CSVVGWGGYTF.

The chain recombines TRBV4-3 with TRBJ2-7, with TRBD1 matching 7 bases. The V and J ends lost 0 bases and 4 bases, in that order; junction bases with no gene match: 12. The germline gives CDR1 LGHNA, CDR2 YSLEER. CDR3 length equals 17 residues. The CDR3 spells CASSQDLGTERIYEQYF. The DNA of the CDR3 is TGCGCCAGCAGCCAAGATCTGGGGACAGAAAGAATATACGAGCAGTACTTC.

The DNA for the CDR3 is TGTGCCAGCAGCTTAGAACGGGGCGGAGAAGCTTTCTTT. Translating it yields CASSLERGGEAFF. The chain is built from TRBV11-1 and TRBJ1-1; TRBD1 might be the D (5 bases). V lost 1 base and J lost 8, with 11 bases in between. Germline V gives CDR1 SGHAT, CDR2 FQDESV (reference sequence). The CDR3 is 13 amino acids.

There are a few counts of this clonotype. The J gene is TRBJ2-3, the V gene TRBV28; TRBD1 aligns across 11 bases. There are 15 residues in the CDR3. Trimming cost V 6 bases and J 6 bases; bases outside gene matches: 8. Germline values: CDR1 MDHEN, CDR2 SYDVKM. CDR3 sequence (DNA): TGTGCCAGCAGAACCACCGGGACAGGGGGGGATACGCAGTATTTT. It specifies CASRTTGTGGDTQYF.

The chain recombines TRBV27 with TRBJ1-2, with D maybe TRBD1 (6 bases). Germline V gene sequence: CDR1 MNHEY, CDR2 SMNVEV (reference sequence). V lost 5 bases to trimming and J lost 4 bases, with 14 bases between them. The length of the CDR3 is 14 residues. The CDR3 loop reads CASSPNGGGYGYTF. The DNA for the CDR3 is TGTGCCAGCAGTCCCAACGGAGGGGGCTATGGCTACACCTTC.

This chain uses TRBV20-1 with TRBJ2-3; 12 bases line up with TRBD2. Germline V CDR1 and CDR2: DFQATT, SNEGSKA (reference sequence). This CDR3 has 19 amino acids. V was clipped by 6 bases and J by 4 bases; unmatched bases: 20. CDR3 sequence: CSARLDRLAGGRVPDTQYF. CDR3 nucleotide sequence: TGCAGTGCCAGGTTGGACCGGCTAGCGGGGGGGCGAGTCCCAGATACGCAGTATTTT.

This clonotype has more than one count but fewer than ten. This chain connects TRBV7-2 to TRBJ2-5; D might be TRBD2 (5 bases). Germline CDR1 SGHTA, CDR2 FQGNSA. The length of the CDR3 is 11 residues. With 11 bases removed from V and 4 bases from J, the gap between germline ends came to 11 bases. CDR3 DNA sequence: TGTGCCGGACTTCGTGGAGAGACCCAGTACTTC. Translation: CAGLRGETQYF.

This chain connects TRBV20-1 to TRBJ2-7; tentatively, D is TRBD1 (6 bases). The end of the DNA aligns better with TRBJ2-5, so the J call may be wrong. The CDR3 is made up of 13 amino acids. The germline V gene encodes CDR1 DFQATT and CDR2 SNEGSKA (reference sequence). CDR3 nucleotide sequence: TGCAGTGCCCCCCCTCAGGGGCGGGAGACCCAGTACTTC. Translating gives CSAPPQGRETQYF.

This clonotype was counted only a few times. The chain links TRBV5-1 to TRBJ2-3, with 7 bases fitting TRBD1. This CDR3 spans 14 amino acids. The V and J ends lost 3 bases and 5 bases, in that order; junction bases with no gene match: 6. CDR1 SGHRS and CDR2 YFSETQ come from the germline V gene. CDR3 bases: TGCGCCAGCAGCTCCACAGGGGCAGAAGATACGCAGTATTTT. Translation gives CASSSTGAEDTQYF.

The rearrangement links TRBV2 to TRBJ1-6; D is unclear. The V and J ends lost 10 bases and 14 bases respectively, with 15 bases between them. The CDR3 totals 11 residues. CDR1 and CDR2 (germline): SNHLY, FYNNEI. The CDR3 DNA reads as TGTGCCACCACAAAGGATGAAGCCCTCCACTTT. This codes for CATTKDEALHF.